The 16 T cell receptor beta chains presented below share a single source sample, sequenced in a study of blood T cells in healthy people across ages. Using a J-beta primer mix together with a sample-barcoded 5' primer, a second PCR was run for roughly 6 to 11 cycles. MiXCR, run by TCRdb on the 5' RACE reads, gives a single entry per CDR3 protein. The profile shows a few hundred thousand distinct CDR3 sequences, 25% to 30% of them singletons. Source material: blood. The receptor set was obtained from a woman in her sixties or seventies in good health.

The rearrangement links TRBV7-2 to TRBJ2-7, with D hard to call. V gave up 4 bases and J gave up 2 bases, with 12 bases separating them. Germline values: CDR1 SGHTA, CDR2 FQGNSA. The CDR3 totals 14 residues. The CDR3 coding sequence is TGTGCCAGCAGCTCCCAACACCAAACCTACGAGCAGTACTTC. It codes for CASSSQHQTYEQYF.

The chain recombines TRBV18 with TRBJ2-2, with D hard to call. The CDR3 loop spans 16 amino acids. Germline V gene lookup returns CDR1 KGHSH and CDR2 LQKENI. V shed 2 bases and J shed 0 bases, with 10 bases lying between them. As DNA, the CDR3 is TGTGCCAGCTCACCAACCCAACTCTCGAACACCGGGGAGCTGTTTTTT. Translation gives CASSPTQLSNTGELFF. Full variable domain (rest looked up from reference TRBV18 and TRBJ2-2): NAGVMQNPRHLVRRRGQEARLRCSPMKGHSHVYWYRQLPEEGLKFMVYLQKENIIDESGMPKERFSAEFPKEGPSILRIQQVVRGDSAAYFCASSPTQLSNTGELFFGEGSRLTVL.

The chain uses TRBV7-6 and TRBJ2-5, with 13 nucleotides matching TRBD2. V shed 1 base, J shed 5 bases, and the junction held 7 bases outside the gene matches. This CDR3 is 17 amino acids long. Germline V lookup: CDR1 SGHVS, CDR2 FNYEAQ. CDR3 loop: CASSLGGLAGVWETQYF. CDR3 DNA sequence: TGTGCCAGCAGCTTAGGAGGACTAGCGGGGGTTTGGGAGACCCAGTACTTC.

This clonotype was picked up a small number of times. The chain joins TRBV20-1 to TRBJ2-7, with 8 nucleotides matching TRBD2. This CDR3 spans 16 amino acids. V shed 0 bases, J shed 3 bases, and the junction held 10 bases outside the gene matches. Germline-derived CDR1 and CDR2 are DFQATT and SNEGSKA (reference sequence). The CDR3 protein is CSARDYSGGGLYEQYF. The CDR3 DNA reads as TGCAGTGCTAGAGATTACAGCGGGGGTGGGCTCTACGAGCAGTACTTC.

The chain uses TRBV2 and TRBJ1-5; TRBD1 matches at 8 bases. Germline loops: CDR1 SNHLY, CDR2 FYNNEI. CDR3 length: 15 residues. J lost 4 bases, V lost 5 bases, and 7 bases had no gene match. The CDR3 is CASSTMGQENQPQHF. The CDR3 DNA is TGTGCCAGCAGTACCATGGGACAGGAAAATCAGCCCCAGCATTTT.

This clonotype has a handful of counts. The chain recombines TRBV20-1 with TRBJ2-1, with 8 bases identical to TRBD2. The CDR3 has 14 amino acids. Germline CDR1 reads DFQATT; CDR2 reads SNEGSKA (reference sequence). V shed 6 bases, J shed 3 bases, and the junction held 7 bases outside the gene matches. The DNA of the CDR3 is TGCAGTGCCCCCCTGCGGGGGGTCTACAATGAGCAGTTCTTC. This encodes CSAPLRGVYNEQFF.

CDR3 coding DNA: TGTGCCAGCAGCTTAGCACCACTAGCGGGGGGGCGTTTAGATACGCAGTATTTT. Its translation: CASSLAPLAGGRLDTQYF. The gene calls are TRBV7-2 and TRBJ2-3; 13 positions match TRBD2. V lost 0 bases, J lost 5 bases, and 8 bases stayed unmatched. The CDR3 runs 18 residues. Germline-derived CDR1 and CDR2 are SGHTA and FQGNSA.

The genes are TRBV7-7 and TRBJ2-5; D not resolved. The CDR3 has 13 amino acids. CDR1 and CDR2 (germline): SSHAT, FNYEAQ (reference sequence). V was trimmed by 5 bases and J by 5 bases, leaving 12 bases between them. CDR3 residues: CASSKQGQETQYF. For the CDR3, the DNA is TGTGCCAGCAGCAAACAAGGGCAGGAGACCCAGTACTTC. Together with reference TRBV7-7 and TRBJ2-5, the CDR3 gives the full variable domain: GAGVSQSPRYKVTKRGQDVTLRCDPISSHATLYWYQQALGQGPEFLTYFNYEAQPDKSGLPSDRFSAERPEGSISTLTIQRTEQRDSAMYRCASSKQGQETQYFGPGTRLLVL.

The rearrangement links TRBV6-1 to TRBJ2-5; 10 nucleotides agree with TRBD2. J gave up 0 bases and V 5 bases, and 6 bases lay outside the gene matches. The CDR3 covers 16 residues. CDR1 and CDR2 (germline): MNHNS, SASEGT. CDR3 region: CASSLRLAGNQETQYF. CDR3 nucleotides: TGTGCCAGCAGTCTAAGACTAGCGGGCAACCAAGAGACCCAGTACTTC.

This clonotype was picked up a small number of times. The chain is built from TRBV6-2 or TRBV6-3 and TRBJ1-1; TRBD1 matches 8 bases. From germline, CDR1 is MNHEY and CDR2 SVGEGT. V trimming: 0 bases; J trimming: 0 bases; junction bases outside the gene matches: 6. This CDR3 has 17 amino acids. CDR3 in amino acids: CASSYSGRGQMNTEAFF. The CDR3 nucleotides are TGTGCCAGCAGTTACTCCGGCAGGGGGCAAATGAACACTGAAGCTTTCTTT.

Concerning this clonotype itself: Lacking the conserved final phenylalanine or tryptophan, this CDR3 likely reflects a read error. Because the CDR3's place on the DNA is in doubt, the DNA is left out and the CDR3 is given as listed by TCRdb. The CDR3 is CASSPALAGWVFS. The genes are TRBV7-6 and TRBJ2-1; the tabulated D call, TRBD2, remains unverified against the DNA. CDR1 is SGHVS and CDR2 is FNYEAQ in the germline V gene. Both ends counted, the CDR3 spans 13 residues.

The chain employs TRBV18 and TRBJ2-3, with 7 bases aligning to TRBD1. CDR3 length equals 15 residues. Germline V gives CDR1 KGHSH, CDR2 LQKENI. With 5 bases clipped from V and 5 bases from J, the junction kept 10 bases outside the gene matches. CDR3 sequence (DNA): TGTGCCAGCTCATTTCTGACAGGGTCCGGAGATACGCAGTATTTT. It codes for CASSFLTGSGDTQYF.

The chain combines TRBV6-6 with TRBJ2-7; 10 bases are shared with TRBD1. Trimming took 5 bases from V and 2 from J; bases not matched to a gene: 9. Germline V CDR1 and CDR2: MNHNY, SVGAGI (reference sequence). The CDR3 has 16 amino acids. This CDR3 reads CASSHHPGQGPYEQYF. The DNA for the CDR3 is TGTGCCAGCAGTCACCACCCGGGACAGGGGCCCTACGAGCAGTACTTC.

The rearrangement links TRBV20-1 to TRBJ2-7, with D hard to call. Trimming shortened V by 0 bases and J by 3 bases, and 12 bases separated the two germline ends. This CDR3 is 14 amino acids long. Per germline, CDR1 DFQATT and CDR2 SNEGSKA (reference sequence). The chain's CDR3 is CSARDPGSHYEQYF. CDR3 nucleotide sequence: TGCAGTGCTAGAGATCCAGGTTCTCACTACGAGCAGTACTTC.

The chain couples TRBV7-2 to TRBJ1-2; tentatively, D is TRBD1 (5 bases). This CDR3 is built from 15 residues. V lost 5 bases, J lost 5 bases, and 18 bases lay in between. The germline V gene encodes CDR1 SGHTA and CDR2 FQGNSA. In DNA, the CDR3 is TGTGCCAGCAGCCTGCCGAGGGGTTTCCTTTATGGCTACACCTTC. Its translation: CASSLPRGFLYGYTF.

This clonotype was counted only a few times. The CDR3 protein is CASSSSSGETQYF. The CDR3 bases are TGTGCCAGCAGCTCATCTTCGGGGGAGACCCAGTACTTC. The V and J genes are TRBV7-3 and TRBJ2-5; perhaps TRBD2 as D (5 bases). Trimming took off 4 bases at V and 5 bases at J, with 11 bases between the two ends. Germline V lookup: CDR1 SGHTA, CDR2 FQGTGA. CDR3 length: 13 amino acids.